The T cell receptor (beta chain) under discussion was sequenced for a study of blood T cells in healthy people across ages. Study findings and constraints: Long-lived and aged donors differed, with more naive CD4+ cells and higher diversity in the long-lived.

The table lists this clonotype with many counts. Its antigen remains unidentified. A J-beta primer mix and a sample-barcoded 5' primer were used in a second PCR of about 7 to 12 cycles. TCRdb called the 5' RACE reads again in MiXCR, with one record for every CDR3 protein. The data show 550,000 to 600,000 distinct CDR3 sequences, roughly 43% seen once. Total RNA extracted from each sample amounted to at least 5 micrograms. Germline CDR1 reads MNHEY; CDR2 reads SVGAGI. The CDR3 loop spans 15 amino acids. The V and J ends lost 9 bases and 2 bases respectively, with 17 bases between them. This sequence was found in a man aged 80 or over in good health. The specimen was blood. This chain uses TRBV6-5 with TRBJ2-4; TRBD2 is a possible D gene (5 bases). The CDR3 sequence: CASRPGSPTKNIQYF. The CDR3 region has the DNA TGTGCCAGTAGGCCGGGGAGTCCAACCAAAAACATTCAGTACTTC.